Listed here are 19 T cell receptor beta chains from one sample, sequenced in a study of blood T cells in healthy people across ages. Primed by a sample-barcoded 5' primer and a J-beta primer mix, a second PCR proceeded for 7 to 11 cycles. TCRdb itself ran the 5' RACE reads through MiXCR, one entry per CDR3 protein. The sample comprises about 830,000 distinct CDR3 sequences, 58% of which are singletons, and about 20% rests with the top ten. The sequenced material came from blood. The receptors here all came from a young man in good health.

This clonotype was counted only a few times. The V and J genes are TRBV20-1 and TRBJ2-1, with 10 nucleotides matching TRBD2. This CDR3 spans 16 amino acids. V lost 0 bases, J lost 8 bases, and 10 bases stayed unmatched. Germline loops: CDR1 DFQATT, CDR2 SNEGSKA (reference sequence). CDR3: CSARDPGLAGVHEQFF. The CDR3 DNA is TGCAGTGCTAGAGATCCCGGGCTAGCGGGAGTGCATGAGCAGTTCTTC.

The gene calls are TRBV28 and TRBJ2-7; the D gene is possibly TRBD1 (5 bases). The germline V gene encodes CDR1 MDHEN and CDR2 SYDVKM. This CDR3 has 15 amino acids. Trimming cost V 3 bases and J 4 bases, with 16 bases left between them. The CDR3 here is CASSFSTRQKYEQYF. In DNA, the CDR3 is TGTGCCAGCAGTTTCTCTACCCGACAGAAATACGAGCAGTACTTC. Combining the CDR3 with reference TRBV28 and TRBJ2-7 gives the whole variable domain DVKVTQSSRYLVKRTGEKVFLECVQDMDHENMFWYRQDPGLGLRLIYFSYDVKMKEKGDIPEGYSVSREKKERFSLILESASTNQTSMYLCASSFSTRQKYEQYFGPGTRLTVT.

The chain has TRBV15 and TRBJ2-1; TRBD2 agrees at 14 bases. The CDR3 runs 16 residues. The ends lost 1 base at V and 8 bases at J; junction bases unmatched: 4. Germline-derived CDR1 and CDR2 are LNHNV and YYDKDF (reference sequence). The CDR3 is CATSRGGTSGSYEQFF. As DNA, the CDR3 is TGTGCCACCAGCAGAGGAGGGACTAGCGGGAGTTATGAGCAGTTCTTC.

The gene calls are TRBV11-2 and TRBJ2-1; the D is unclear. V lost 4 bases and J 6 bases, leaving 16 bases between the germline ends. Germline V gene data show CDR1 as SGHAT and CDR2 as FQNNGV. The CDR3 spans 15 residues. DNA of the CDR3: TGTGCCAGCAGCTCCCTAAGACATAAGGGCAATGAGCAGTTCTTC. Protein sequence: CASSSLRHKGNEQFF.

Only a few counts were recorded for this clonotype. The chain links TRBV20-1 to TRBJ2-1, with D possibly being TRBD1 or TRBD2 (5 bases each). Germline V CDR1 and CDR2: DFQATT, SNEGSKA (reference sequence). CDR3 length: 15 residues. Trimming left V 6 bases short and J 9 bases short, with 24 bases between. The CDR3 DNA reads TGCAGTGCGGGGCCCGGGCGGCCCTTCGGGATTGAGCAGTTCTTC. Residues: CSAGPGRPFGIEQFF.

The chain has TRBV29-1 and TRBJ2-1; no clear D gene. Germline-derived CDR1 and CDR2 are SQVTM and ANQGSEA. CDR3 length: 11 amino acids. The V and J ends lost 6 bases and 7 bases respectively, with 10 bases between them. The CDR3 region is CSVKLRNEQFF. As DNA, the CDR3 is TGCAGCGTCAAACTCAGAAATGAGCAGTTCTTC.

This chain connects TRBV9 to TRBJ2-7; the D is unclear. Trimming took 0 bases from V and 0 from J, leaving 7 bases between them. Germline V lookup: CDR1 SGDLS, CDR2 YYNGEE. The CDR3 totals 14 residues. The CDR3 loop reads CASSVDGFSYEQYF. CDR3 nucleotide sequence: TGTGCCAGCAGCGTAGACGGCTTCTCCTACGAGCAGTACTTC.

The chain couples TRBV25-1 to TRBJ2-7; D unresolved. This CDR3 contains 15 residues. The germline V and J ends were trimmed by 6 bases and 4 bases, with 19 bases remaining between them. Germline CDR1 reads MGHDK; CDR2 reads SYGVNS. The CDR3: CASSPIDGASYEQYF. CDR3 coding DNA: TGTGCCAGCAGCCCGATCGACGGAGCTTCTTACGAGCAGTACTTC.

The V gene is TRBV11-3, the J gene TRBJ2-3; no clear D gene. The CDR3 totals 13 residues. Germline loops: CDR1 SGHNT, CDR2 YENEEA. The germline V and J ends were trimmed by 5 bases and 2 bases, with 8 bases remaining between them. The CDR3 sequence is CASSVPNTDTQYF. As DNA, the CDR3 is TGTGCCAGCAGCGTGCCTAACACAGATACGCAGTATTTT.

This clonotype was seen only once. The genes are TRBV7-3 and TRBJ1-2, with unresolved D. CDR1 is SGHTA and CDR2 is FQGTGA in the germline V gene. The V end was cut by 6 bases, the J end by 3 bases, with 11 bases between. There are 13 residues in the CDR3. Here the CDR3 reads CASSFEGHYGYTF. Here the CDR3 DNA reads TGTGCCAGCAGTTTCGAAGGTCACTATGGCTACACCTTC. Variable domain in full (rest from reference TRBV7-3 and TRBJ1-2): GAGVSQTPSNKVTEKGKYVELRCDPISGHTALYWYRQSLGQGPEFLIYFQGTGAADDSGLPNDRFFAVRPEGSVSTLKIQRTERGDSAVYLCASSFEGHYGYTFGSGTRLTVV.

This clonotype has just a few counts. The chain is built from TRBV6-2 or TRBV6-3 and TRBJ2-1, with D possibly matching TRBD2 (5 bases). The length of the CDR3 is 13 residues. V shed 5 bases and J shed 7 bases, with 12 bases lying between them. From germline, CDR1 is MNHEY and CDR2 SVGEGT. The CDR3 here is CASSLRGINEQFF. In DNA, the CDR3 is TGTGCCAGCAGTCTCCGGGGTATTAATGAGCAGTTCTTC.

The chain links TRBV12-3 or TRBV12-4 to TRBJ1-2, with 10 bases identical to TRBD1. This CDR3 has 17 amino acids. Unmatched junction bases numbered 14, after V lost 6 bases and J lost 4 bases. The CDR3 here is CASRGRTGGLLGYGYTF. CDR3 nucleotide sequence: TGTGCCAGCAGGGGACGGACAGGGGGGCTCTTGGGCTATGGCTACACCTTC.

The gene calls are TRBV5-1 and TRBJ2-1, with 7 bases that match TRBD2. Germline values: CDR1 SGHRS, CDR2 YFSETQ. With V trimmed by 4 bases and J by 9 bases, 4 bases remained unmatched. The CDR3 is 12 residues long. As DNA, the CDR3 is TGCGCCAGCAGCCGGGGCGGGGGTGAGCAGTTCTTC. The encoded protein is CASSRGGGEQFF.

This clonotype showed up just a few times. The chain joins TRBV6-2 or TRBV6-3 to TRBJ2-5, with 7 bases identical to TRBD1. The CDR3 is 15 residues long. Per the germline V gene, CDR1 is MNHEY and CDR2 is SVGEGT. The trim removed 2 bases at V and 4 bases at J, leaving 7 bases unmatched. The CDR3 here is CASSYRDRQGETQYF. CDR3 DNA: TGTGCCAGCAGTTACCGCGACCGACAGGGAGAGACCCAGTACTTC.

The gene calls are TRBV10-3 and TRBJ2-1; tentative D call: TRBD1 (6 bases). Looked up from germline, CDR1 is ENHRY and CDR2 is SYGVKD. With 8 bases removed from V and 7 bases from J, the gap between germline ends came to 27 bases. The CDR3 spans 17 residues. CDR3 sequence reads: CAIGPSPHSTGSNEQFF. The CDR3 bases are TGTGCCATCGGCCCCTCTCCCCACTCCACAGGGTCAAATGAGCAGTTCTTC.

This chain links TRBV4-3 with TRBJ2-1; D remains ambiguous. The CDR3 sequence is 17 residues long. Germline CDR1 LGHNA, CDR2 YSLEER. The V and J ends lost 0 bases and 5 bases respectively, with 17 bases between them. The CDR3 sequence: CASSQDVPHARDNEQFF. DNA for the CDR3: TGCGCCAGCAGCCAAGATGTTCCCCACGCCCGGGACAATGAGCAGTTCTTC.

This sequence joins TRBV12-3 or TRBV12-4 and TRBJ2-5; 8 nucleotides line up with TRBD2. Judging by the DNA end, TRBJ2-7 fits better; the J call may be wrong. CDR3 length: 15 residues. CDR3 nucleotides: TGTGCCAGCAGTGGGGGCCCCAGCGGGAGATACGAGCAGTACTTC. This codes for CASSGGPSGRYEQYF.

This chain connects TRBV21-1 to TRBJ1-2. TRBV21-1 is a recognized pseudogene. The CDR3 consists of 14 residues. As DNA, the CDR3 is TGTGCCAGCAGCAAAAAGCGTAGAGGGAGCGGCTACACCTTC. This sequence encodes CASSKKRRGSGYTF.

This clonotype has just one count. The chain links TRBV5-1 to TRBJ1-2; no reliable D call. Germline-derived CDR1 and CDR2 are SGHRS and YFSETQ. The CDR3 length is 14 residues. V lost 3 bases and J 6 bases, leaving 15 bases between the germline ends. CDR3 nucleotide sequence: TGCGCCAGCAGCTCCGAGAGACTTTCAAATGGCTACACCTTC. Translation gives CASSSERLSNGYTF.